This entry features one TCR beta chain sequence. V dropped 5 bases and J dropped 7 bases, with 17 bases sitting between them. CDR3 length: 15 residues. The germline gives CDR1 LNHDA, CDR2 SQIVND (reference sequence). Time point: new active TB diagnosis, blood taken before or within 7 days of starting treatment. The sample comes from a study of T cells in tuberculosis. Across the whole study: IGRA-negative adolescents, IGRA-positive adolescents with latent tuberculosis and adults with active tuberculosis formed this South African cohort.

Clones were sequenced by immunoSEQ multiplex PCR, and TCRdb holds only the in-frame ones, with some missing. Of approximately 22,000 clones in the sample, roughly 88% were seen once. The chain carries TRBV19 and TRBJ1-4; tentative D call: TRBD1 (5 bases). The sequencing here drew on PBMCs, taken at tuberculosis diagnosis. The sequence derives from an adult with tuberculosis. DNA for the CDR3: TGTGCCAGTAGTCCGCGAGCAGGGAATATTGAAAAACTGTTTTTT. This encodes CASSPRAGNIEKLFF. Using reference TRBV19 and TRBJ1-4 for the parts outside the CDR3, the full variable domain is DGGITQSPKYLFRKEGQNVTLSCEQNLNHDAMYWYRQDPGQGLRLIYYSQIVNDFQKGDIAEGYSVSREKKESFPLTVTSAQKNPTAFYLCASSPRAGNIEKLFFGSGTQLSVL.